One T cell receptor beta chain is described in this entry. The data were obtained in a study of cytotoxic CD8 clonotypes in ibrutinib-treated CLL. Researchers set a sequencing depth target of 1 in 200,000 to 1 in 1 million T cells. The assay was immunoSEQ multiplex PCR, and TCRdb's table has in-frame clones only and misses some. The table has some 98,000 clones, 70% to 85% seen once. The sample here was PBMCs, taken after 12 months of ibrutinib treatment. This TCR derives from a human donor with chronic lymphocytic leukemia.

The CDR3 bases are TGTGCCAGCAGCGGGACAGGTTACTATGGCTACACCTTC. Amino acid sequence: CASSGTGYYGYTF. This rearrangement joins TRBV5-4 to TRBJ1-2, with 8 bases that match TRBD1. The CDR3 has 13 residues. Germline loops: CDR1 SGHNT, CDR2 YYREEE (reference sequence). V trimming: 4 bases; J trimming: 3 bases; junction bases outside the gene matches: 2.